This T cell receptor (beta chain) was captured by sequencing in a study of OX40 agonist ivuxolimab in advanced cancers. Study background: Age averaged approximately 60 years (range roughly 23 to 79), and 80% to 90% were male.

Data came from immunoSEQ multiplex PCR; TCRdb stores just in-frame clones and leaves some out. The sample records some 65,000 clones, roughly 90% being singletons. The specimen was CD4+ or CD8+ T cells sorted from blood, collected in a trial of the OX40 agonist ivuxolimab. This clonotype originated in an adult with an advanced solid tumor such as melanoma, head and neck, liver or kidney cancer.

CDR3: CASSESKKLQETQYF. The CDR3 region has the DNA TGTGCCAGCAGTGAATCGAAAAAACTCCAAGAGACCCAGTACTTC. This chain joins TRBV25-1 and TRBJ2-5; D is unresolved. The CDR3 is made up of 15 amino acids. The V gene's germline CDR1 is MGHDK and CDR2 SYGVNS. V gave up 1 base and J gave up 1 base, with 10 bases separating them.